This TCR beta chain was captured in a study of blood T cell repertoires in COVID-19. Germline assignment: CDR1 SGHTA and CDR2 FQGNSA. The ends lost 5 bases at V and 5 bases at J; junction bases unmatched: 7. The CDR3 totals 15 residues. Authors' data handling: Reference gene primers were amplified, and this amplification served to estimate nucleated cell counts. TCRdb's copy holds only in-frame clones and misses some; the assay was immunoSEQ multiplex PCR. That table furnishes V, J and clone size, whereas the DNA furnished D and trimming. The sample gives a few hundred thousand clones, about 85% of which show up once; around 3.6% is in the top ten.

This chain connects TRBV7-2 to TRBJ1-1; TRBD1 aligns across 11 bases. The sequencing input was peripheral blood. The clonotype comes from a man aged 18 to 30 with active or convalescent COVID-19. The CDR3 coding sequence is TGTGCCAGCAGCATCGGACAGGGGGCGAGAACTGAAGCTTTCTTT. This sequence encodes CASSIGQGARTEAFF.